Sequencing of this TCR beta chain was carried out in a study of cytomegalovirus exposure and HLA in healthy donors. Germline assignment: CDR1 SGDLS and CDR2 YYNGEE. The CDR3 runs 18 residues. The V end was cut by 3 bases, the J end by 2 bases, with 22 bases between. Researchers ran the PCR with 60 Vbeta and 13 Jbeta primers. TCRdb's copy holds only in-frame clones and misses some; the assay was immunoSEQ multiplex PCR. The sample has approximately 110,000 clones. This sequence was found in a man aged 18 to 30 in good health and CMV-seronegative. V is TRBV9 and J is TRBJ2-3; a weak D match, TRBD2 (6 bases). The sample was PBMCs. The CDR3 is CASSAQGRAAGNTDTQYF. Written as DNA, the CDR3 is TGTGCCAGCAGCGCCCAGGGTCGGGCAGCGGGTAACACAGATACGCAGTATTTT.